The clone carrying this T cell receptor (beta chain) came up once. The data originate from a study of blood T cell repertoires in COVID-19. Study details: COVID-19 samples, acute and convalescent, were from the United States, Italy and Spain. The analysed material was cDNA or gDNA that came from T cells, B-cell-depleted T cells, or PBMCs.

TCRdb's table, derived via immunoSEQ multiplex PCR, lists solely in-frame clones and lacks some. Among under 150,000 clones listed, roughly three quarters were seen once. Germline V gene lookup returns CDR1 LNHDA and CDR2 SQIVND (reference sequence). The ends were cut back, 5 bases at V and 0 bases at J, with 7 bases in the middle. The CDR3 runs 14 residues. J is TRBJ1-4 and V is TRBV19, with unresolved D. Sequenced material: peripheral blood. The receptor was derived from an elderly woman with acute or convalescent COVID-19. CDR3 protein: CASSGTATNEKLFF. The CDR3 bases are TGTGCCAGTAGTGGCACAGCAACTAATGAAAAACTGTTTTTT.